This T cell receptor (beta chain) was identified during a study of cytomegalovirus exposure and HLA in healthy donors. Germline CDR1 SEHNR, CDR2 FQNEAQ (reference sequence). Trimming shortened V by 2 bases and J by 6 bases, and 7 bases separated the two germline ends. The CDR3 spans 13 residues. Donors were nominally healthy when sampled, though unrecorded immune exposures were likely. Overall study results and limits: In an earlier analysis, most TCR beta V segments were productive about 90% or about 30% of the time.

A multiplex PCR was run with 60 Vbeta primers and 13 Jbeta primers. Clones were sequenced by immunoSEQ multiplex PCR, and TCRdb holds only the in-frame ones, with some missing. The sample contains roughly 230,000 clones, 85% to 95% of which appear only once. For this clone: The target antigen is unknown.

What was sequenced was PBMCs. The receptor comes from a girl aged 2 to 9 in good health and CMV-seronegative. The rearrangement joins TRBV7-9 to TRBJ2-2; a possible D gene is TRBD2 (5 bases). CDR3 coding DNA: TGTGCCAGCAGCTTAACCGGGGCCGGGGAGCTGTTTTTT. It is translated as CASSLTGAGELFF.